This TCR beta chain was obtained from a study of T cell responses to AZD1222 COVID-19 vaccine. Study-wide points: Among those given AZD1222, only 5 to 7 were seropositive at baseline. Clonal diversity may have been underestimated in mostly white British donors.

Measured with immunoSEQ multiplex PCR; TCRdb has only the in-frame clones, and not every one. Of about 100,000 clones listed, about 87% were seen once; the top ten hold under 2%. On this clone: Its antigen is unknown.

The CDR3 extends over 13 amino acids. V gave up 5 bases and J gave up 4 bases, with 8 bases separating them. Specimen: peripheral blood, collected on day 0 of AZD1222 vaccination. The rearrangement links TRBV12-3 or TRBV12-4 to TRBJ2-2; possible D gene TRBD2, 6 bases. The source is an adult in good health. DNA for the CDR3: TGTGCCAGCAGTCCGGGAGTCACCGGGGAGCTGTTTTTT. Translation gives CASSPGVTGELFF.